The clone carrying this TCR beta chain has a handful of counts. Antigen: not known. The data derive from a study of T cell clones after liver transplantation. Study in general: In this trial, immunosuppression withdrawal was attempted within 2 years of liver transplant. TCRbeta sequencing after a pre-transplant mixed lymphocyte reaction identified graft-donor-reactive clones, later tracked in post-transplant blood. Regarding the study as a whole: Graft donor-reactive T cells possibly entered the graft instead of undergoing deletion.

There are 16 residues in the CDR3. The germline CDR1 and CDR2 sequences are LNHDA and SQIVND (reference sequence). V shed 1 base and J shed 4 bases, with 16 bases lying between them. Clones were read by immunoSEQ multiplex PCR, and TCRdb kept only the in-frame ones, dropping some. The sample carries over 45,000 clones, over 55% recorded once. The chain links TRBV19 to TRBJ1-1; D is unresolved. The sequence was obtained from a human patient who received a liver transplant. Some T cells may trace back to the graft donor. The sequencing here drew on CD4+ T cells from blood, taken roughly 55 months after liver transplant. For the CDR3, the DNA is TGTGCCAGTAGTATAGGGAGCCCCACCGGCGGCACTGAAGCTTTCTTT. It codes for CASSIGSPTGGTEAFF.